The 10 T cell receptor beta chains below all came from one sample that was sequenced in a study of beta chain features in type 1 diabetes. Reverse transcription of all isolated RNA meant that expressed TCRB transcripts were sequenced. Generated by immunoSEQ multiplex PCR, the TCRdb table keeps only in-frame clones and is missing some. Here the sample spans around 130,000 clones, approximately 16% being singletons. These receptors' targets are unknown. Study-level points and caveats: Type 1 diabetes patients had moderately but significantly shorter TCRB CDR3s in all four CD4+ subsets.

The sample comprised central memory CD4+ T cells from blood. The receptors come from a man aged 25 to 40 with type 1 diabetes.

This clone was observed a few times. This chain uses TRBV7-7 with TRBJ2-6; no reliable D call. CDR3 length: 12 residues. CDR1 and CDR2 (germline): SSHAT, FNYEAQ (reference sequence). The CDR3 reads CATQSGANVLTF. CDR3 in DNA: TGTGCTACGCAGTCTGGGGCCAACGTCCTGACTTTC.

This clone came up a few times. The chain links TRBV28 to TRBJ2-4; maybe TRBD1 (6 bases). Germline-derived CDR1 and CDR2 are MDHEN and SYDVKM. This CDR3 region has 17 residues. Trimming took off 5 bases at V and 2 bases at J, with 19 bases between the two ends. CDR3 region: CASSAFGRGQTKNIQYF. CDR3 nucleotides: TGTGCCAGCAGTGCTTTCGGGCGCGGACAGACCAAAAACATTCAGTACTTC.

The chain links TRBV18 to TRBJ2-2; D is unresolved. This CDR3 is built from 14 residues. V lost 8 bases and J 4 bases, leaving 14 bases between the germline ends. The germline V gene has CDR1 KGHSH and CDR2 LQKENI. The CDR3: CASLGMGPTGELFF. The CDR3 DNA is TGTGCCAGCCTCGGCATGGGCCCCACCGGGGAGCTGTTTTTT.

There are a few counts of this clone. The V and J genes are TRBV9 and TRBJ1-2; TRBD1 agrees at 7 bases. The junction had 7 bases not matched to a gene; V was cut back by 0 bases and J by 8 bases. The CDR3 is made up of 14 amino acids. Germline CDR1 is SGDLS and CDR2 is YYNGEE. In nucleotides, the CDR3 is TGTGCCAGCAGCGTAGATCCAGGGGGTAACGGCTACACCTTC. Translated, it gives CASSVDPGGNGYTF.

This clone has more than one count but fewer than ten. V usage is TRBV4-2 and J usage is TRBJ2-5; 8 nucleotides agree with TRBD2. V gave up 4 bases and J gave up 1 base; unmatched junction bases: 11. Germline CDR1 is LGHNA and CDR2 is YNFKEQ. This CDR3 has 17 amino acids. CDR3 nucleotides: TGTGCCAGCAGCCGAGCCGCCGGGGGGGATTTCCAAGAGACCCAGTACTTC. Encoded protein: CASSRAAGGDFQETQYF.

This clone came up a few times. CDR3 DNA: TGCAGCGTTGTGGGACTAGCGCCAGATACGCAGTATTTT. Its protein product is CSVVGLAPDTQYF. The J gene is TRBJ2-3, the V gene TRBV29-1, with 10 bases fitting TRBD2. There are 13 residues in the CDR3. Germline CDR1 is SQVTM and CDR2 is ANQGSEA. V trimming: 4 bases; J trimming: 4 bases; junction bases outside the gene matches: 2.

This clone was seen only a few times. The chain is built from TRBV29-1 and TRBJ2-7, with a tentative D call TRBD1 (5 bases). CDR3 size: 14 residues. The germline gives CDR1 SQVTM, CDR2 ANQGSEA. The germline V and J ends were trimmed by 4 bases and 0 bases, with 13 bases remaining between them. The CDR3 region has the DNA TGCAGCGTTGCTCCGGACATGGGCTCCTACGAGCAGTACTTC. This translates into CSVAPDMGSYEQYF.

This clone was seen a handful of times. The chain couples TRBV11-3 to TRBJ2-3, with 16 bases that match TRBD2. Per the germline V gene, CDR1 is SGHNT and CDR2 is YENEEA. This CDR3 has 18 residues. Trimming at V came to 5 bases and at J to 6 bases, leaving 11 bases not matched to a gene. CDR3 sequence: CASSPQAGLAGGLDTQYF. The CDR3 DNA reads as TGTGCCAGCAGCCCGCAAGCGGGACTAGCGGGGGGGCTTGATACGCAGTATTTT.

The V call is TRBV19, the J call TRBJ2-2; D is ambiguous. The CDR3 sequence is 14 residues long. Per germline, CDR1 LNHDA and CDR2 SQIVND (reference sequence). The V and J ends lost 1 base and 4 bases respectively, with 7 bases between them. In nucleotides, the CDR3 is TGTGCCAGTAGTATAGGGGCAGGCACCGGGGAGCTGTTTTTT. It encodes CASSIGAGTGELFF.

In this sample, this clone turned up a few times. The V and J genes are TRBV21-1 and TRBJ2-1; the table's D call, TRBD1, was not checked against the DNA. TRBV21-1 is flagged as a pseudogene. This CDR3 is 15 amino acids long. The CDR3 DNA is TGTGCCAGCAGCAGACAGGGCCGGGGATACAATGAGCAGTTCTTC. Protein: CASSRQGRGYNEQFF.